Below are 6 T cell receptor beta chains sequenced from a single sample in a study of cytomegalovirus exposure and HLA in healthy donors. The PCR contained 60 Vbeta and 13 Jbeta primers. Sequenced by immunoSEQ multiplex PCR; TCRdb stores in-frame clones only, minus some. The sample includes just over 150,000 clones, around 82% seen only once; the top ten take about 7.1%. The sequenced sample consisted of PBMCs. Receptor source: a woman between 45 and 65 years old in good health and CMV-seropositive.

The chain recombines TRBV11-2 with TRBJ2-7; weak D call: TRBD1 (6 bases). The length of the CDR3 is 15 residues. Germline CDR1 SGHAT, CDR2 FQNNGV. Trimming stripped 1 base from V and 7 bases from J, with 17 bases between. Written as DNA, the CDR3 is TGTGCCAGCAGCTTAGGCCAGGGGCCTGGTAAGGAGCAGTACTTC. It yields the protein CASSLGQGPGKEQYF.

This clone was detected only once. This chain's CDR3 is CASSVDRFFYEQYF. The CDR3 DNA is TGTGCCAGCAGTGTGGACAGGTTCTTTTACGAGCAGTACTTC. The chain employs TRBV6-1 and TRBJ2-7; 7 bases align to TRBD1. J gave up 4 bases and V 4 bases, and 7 bases lay outside the gene matches. The germline V gene encodes CDR1 MNHNS and CDR2 SASEGT. The CDR3 spans 14 residues.

The V and J genes are TRBV5-5 and TRBJ2-2; 13 bases line up with TRBD2. CDR1 is SGHKS and CDR2 is YYEKEE in the germline V gene (reference sequence). The CDR3 is 16 residues long. Germline trimming cut 4 bases from V and 7 bases from J; bases unmatched to any gene: 7. The CDR3 loop reads CASSQRLAGGSGELFF. CDR3 sequence (DNA): TGTGCCAGCAGCCAACGACTAGCGGGGGGCAGCGGGGAGCTGTTTTTT.

This clone was counted a few times. The V gene is TRBV13, the J gene TRBJ2-7; TRBD2 agrees at 7 bases. CDR3 length: 14 residues. The trim removed 1 base at V and 4 bases at J, leaving 4 bases unmatched. Germline CDR1 is PRHDT and CDR2 is FYEKMQ (reference sequence). CDR3 nucleotide sequence: TGTGCCAGCAGCTTAGCGGGGGGATCGTACGAGCAGTACTTC. It is translated as CASSLAGGSYEQYF.

This chain uses TRBV29-1 with TRBJ2-7; tentative D call: TRBD1 (7 bases). Germline CDR1 reads SQVTM; CDR2 reads ANQGSEA. The CDR3 has 14 residues. The V end was cut by 5 bases, the J end by 5 bases, with 19 bases between. CDR3 residues: CSVRPLDREDEQYF. CDR3 in DNA: TGCAGCGTTCGCCCCCTCGACAGGGAGGACGAGCAGTACTTC.

This chain uses TRBV27 with TRBJ1-5; TRBD1 agrees at 11 bases. Germline CDR1 is MNHEY and CDR2 is SMNVEV (reference sequence). CDR3 size: 15 residues. J gave up 6 bases and V 4 bases, and 5 bases lay outside the gene matches. CDR3 coding DNA: TGTGCCAGCAGTTCCGGGACAGGGGGGGGTCAGCCCCAGCATTTT. As protein: CASSSGTGGGQPQHF.